This TCR beta chain emerged from a study of shared clonotypes between healthy human individuals. Across the whole study: Researchers drew samples from two women and a few men aged 18 to 49.

The study ran the assay at deep level. Clones were sequenced by immunoSEQ multiplex PCR, and TCRdb holds only the in-frame ones, with some missing. The sample includes millions of clones, 90% to 95% of them seen just once. Study-wide points: Memory subsets generally showed smaller estimated richness than naive subsets did.

V lost 6 bases and J 0 bases, leaving 12 bases between the germline ends. Germline V gene lookup returns CDR1 SGHAT and CDR2 FQNNGV. There are 15 residues in the CDR3. Naive CD8 populations comprised CD45RO-negative cells positively selected for CCR7, excluding terminally differentiated effector memory CD45RA+ cells. Notes on this clone: The antigen remains unidentified.

The sequenced material came from naive CD8+ T cells from PBMCs. V usage is TRBV11-2 and J usage is TRBJ2-1; D possibly corresponds to TRBD2 (6 bases). The origin of this receptor is a young man in good health. Some clones in this sample may be carry-over from other donors' samples. The CDR3 sequence: CASSGGGSSYNEQFF. Written as DNA, the CDR3 is TGTGCCAGCAGTGGTGGGGGGAGCTCCTACAATGAGCAGTTCTTC.